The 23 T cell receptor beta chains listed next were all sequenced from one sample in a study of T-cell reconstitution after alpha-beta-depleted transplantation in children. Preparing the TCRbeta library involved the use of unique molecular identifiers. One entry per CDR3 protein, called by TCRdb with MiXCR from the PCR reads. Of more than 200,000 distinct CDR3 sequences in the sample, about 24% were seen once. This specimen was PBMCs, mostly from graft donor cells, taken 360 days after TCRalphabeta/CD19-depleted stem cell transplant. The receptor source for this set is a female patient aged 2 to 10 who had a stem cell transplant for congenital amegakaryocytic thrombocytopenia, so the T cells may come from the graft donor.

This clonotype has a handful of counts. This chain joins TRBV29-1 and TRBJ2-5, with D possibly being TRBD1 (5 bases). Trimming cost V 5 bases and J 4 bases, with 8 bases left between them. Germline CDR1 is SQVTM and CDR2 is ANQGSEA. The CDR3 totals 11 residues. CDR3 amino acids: CSVSRAETQYF. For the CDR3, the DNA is TGCAGCGTTTCCAGGGCAGAGACCCAGTACTTC.

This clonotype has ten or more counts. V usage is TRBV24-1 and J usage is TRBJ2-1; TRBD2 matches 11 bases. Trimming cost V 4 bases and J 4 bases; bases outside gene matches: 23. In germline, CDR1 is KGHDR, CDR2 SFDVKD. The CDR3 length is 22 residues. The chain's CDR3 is CATSDPKVGTDLLAGAYNEQFF. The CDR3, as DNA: TGTGCCACCAGTGACCCCAAAGTCGGCACAGACCTACTAGCGGGAGCTTACAATGAGCAGTTCTTC.

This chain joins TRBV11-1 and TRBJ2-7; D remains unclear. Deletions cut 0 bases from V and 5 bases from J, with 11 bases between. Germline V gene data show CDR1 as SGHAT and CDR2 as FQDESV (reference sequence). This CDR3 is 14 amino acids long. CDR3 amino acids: CASSLAVEIDEQYF. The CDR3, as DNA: TGTGCCAGCAGCTTAGCGGTGGAGATAGACGAGCAGTACTTC.

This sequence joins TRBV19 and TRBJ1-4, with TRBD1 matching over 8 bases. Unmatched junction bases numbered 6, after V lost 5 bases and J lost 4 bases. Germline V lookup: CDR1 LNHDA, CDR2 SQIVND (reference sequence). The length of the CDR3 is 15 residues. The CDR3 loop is CASSPRTGSNEKLFF. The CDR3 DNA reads TGTGCCAGTAGTCCCCGGACAGGGAGTAATGAAAAACTGTTTTTT.

CDR3 protein: CASSTLDGLGEKLFF. Written as DNA, the CDR3 is TGTGCCAGCAGCACTCTAGACGGACTCGGGGAAAAACTGTTTTTT. The gene calls are TRBV7-2 and TRBJ1-4; D unresolved. V shed 5 bases and J shed 8 bases, with 18 bases lying between them. Germline V gene data show CDR1 as SGHTA and CDR2 as FQGNSA. The CDR3 runs to 15 residues.

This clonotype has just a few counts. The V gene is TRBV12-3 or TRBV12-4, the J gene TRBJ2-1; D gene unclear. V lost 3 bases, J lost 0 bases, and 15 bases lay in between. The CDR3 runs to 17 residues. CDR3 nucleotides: TGTGCCAGCAGTTTTTTCCTAACCTCCAACTCCTACAATGAGCAGTTCTTC. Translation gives CASSFFLTSNSYNEQFF.

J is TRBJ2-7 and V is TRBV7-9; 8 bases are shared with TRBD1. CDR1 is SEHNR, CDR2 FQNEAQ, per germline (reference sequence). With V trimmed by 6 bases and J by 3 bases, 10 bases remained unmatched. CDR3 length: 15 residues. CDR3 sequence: CASSRGQGGSYEQYF. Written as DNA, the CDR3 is TGTGCCAGCAGTCGAGGACAGGGAGGTAGCTACGAGCAGTACTTC.

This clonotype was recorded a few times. CDR3 DNA: TGCAGTGCTGGGGGACTAGCGGGAGGGGGAGAGACCCAGTACTTC. Residues: CSAGGLAGGGETQYF. The chain recombines TRBV20-1 with TRBJ2-5, with 16 bases lining up with TRBD2. Trimming at V came to 5 bases and at J to 4 bases, leaving 4 bases not matched to a gene. Germline CDR1 reads DFQATT; CDR2 reads SNEGSKA (reference sequence). This CDR3 spans 15 amino acids.

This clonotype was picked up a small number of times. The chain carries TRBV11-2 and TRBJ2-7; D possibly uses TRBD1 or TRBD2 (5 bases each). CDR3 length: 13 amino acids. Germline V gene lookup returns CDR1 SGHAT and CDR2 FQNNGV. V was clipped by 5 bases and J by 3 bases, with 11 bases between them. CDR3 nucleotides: TGTGCCAGCAGCGGGGACCTGGGCTACGAGCAGTACTTC. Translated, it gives CASSGDLGYEQYF. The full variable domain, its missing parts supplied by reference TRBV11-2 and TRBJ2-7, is EAGVAQSPRYKIIEKRQSVAFWCNPISGHATLYWYQQILGQGPKLLIQFQNNGVVDDSQLPKDRFSAERLKGVDSTLKIQPAKLEDSAVYLCASSGDLGYEQYFGPGTRLTVT.

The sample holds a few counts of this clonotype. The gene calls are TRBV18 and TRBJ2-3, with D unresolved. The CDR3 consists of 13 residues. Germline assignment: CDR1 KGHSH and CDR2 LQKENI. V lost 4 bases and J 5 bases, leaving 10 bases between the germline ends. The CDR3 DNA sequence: TGTGCCAGCTCACTCGACGGTGGAGATACGCAGTATTTT. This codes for CASSLDGGDTQYF.

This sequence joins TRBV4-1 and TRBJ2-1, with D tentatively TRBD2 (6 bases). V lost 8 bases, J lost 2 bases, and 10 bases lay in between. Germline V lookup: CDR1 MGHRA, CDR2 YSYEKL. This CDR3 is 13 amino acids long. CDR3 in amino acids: CASRDSPYNEQFF. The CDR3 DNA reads TGCGCCAGCCGGGACTCCCCCTACAATGAGCAGTTCTTC.

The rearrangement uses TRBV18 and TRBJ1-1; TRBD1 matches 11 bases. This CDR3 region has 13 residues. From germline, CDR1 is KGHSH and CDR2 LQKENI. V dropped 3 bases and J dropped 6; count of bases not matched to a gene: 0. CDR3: CASSPGQGAEAFF. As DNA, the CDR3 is TGTGCCAGCTCACCGGGACAGGGGGCTGAAGCTTTCTTT.

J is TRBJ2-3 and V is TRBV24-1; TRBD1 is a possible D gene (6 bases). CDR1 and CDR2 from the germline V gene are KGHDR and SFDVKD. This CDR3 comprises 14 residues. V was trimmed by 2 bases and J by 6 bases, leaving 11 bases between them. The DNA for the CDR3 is TGTGCCACCAGTGATTCAGGGGTGCGGGATACGCAGTATTTT. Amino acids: CATSDSGVRDTQYF.

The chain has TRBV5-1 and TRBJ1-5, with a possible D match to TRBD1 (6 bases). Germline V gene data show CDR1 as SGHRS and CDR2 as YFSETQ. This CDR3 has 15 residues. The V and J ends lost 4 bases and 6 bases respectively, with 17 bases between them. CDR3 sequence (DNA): TGCGCCAGCAGCCCAACAGGGTTTTACGGTCAGCCCCAGCATTTT. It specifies CASSPTGFYGQPQHF.

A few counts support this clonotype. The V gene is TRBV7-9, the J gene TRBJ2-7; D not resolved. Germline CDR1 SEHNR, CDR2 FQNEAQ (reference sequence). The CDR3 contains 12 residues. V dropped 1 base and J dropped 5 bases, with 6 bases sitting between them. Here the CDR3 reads CASSLVTNEQYF. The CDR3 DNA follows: TGTGCCAGCAGCTTAGTAACCAACGAGCAGTACTTC.

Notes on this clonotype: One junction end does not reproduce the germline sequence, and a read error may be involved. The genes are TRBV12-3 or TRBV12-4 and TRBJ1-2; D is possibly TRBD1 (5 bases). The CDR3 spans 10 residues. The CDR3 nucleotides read TGTGCCAGCAGTTTAGGGGACTTGAACTTC. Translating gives CASSLGDLNF.

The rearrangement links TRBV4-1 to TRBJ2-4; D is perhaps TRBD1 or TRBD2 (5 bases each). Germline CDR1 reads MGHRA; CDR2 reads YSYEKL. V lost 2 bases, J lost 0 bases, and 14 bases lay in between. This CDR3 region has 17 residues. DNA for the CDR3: TGCGCCAGCAGCCAATTATCCGGGGCTATAGCCAAAAACATTCAGTACTTC. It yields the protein CASSQLSGAIAKNIQYF.

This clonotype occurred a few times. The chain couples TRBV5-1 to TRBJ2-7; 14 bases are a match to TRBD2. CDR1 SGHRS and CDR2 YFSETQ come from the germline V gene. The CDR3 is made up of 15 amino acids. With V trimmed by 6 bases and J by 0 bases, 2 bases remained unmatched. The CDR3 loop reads CASTGLAGGSYEQYF. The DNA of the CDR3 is TGCGCCAGCACCGGACTAGCGGGAGGCTCCTACGAGCAGTACTTC.

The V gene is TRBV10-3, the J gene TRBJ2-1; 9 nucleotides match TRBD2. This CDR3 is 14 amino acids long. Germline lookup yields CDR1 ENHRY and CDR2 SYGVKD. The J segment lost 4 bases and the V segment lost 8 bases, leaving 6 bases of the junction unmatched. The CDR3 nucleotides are TGTGCCATCGGCAAGCGGGGGGATTACAATGAGCAGTTCTTC. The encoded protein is CAIGKRGDYNEQFF.

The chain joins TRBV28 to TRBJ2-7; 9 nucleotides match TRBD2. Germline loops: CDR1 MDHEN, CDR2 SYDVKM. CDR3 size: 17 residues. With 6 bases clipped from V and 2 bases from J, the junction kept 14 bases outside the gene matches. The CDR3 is CASSPTGAGGETYEQYF. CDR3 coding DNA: TGTGCCAGCAGCCCTACAGGGGCGGGGGGGGAAACCTACGAGCAGTACTTC.

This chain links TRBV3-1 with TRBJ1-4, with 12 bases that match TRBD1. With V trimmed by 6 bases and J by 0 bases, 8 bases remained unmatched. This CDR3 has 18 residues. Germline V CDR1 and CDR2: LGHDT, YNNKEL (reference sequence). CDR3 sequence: CASSTGTGGPPTNEKLFF. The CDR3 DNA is TGTGCCAGCAGTACCGGGACAGGGGGCCCCCCAACTAATGAAAAACTGTTTTTT.

The CDR3 bases are TGTGCCAGCAGTCAAGGACTAGCGGCCACCTACGAGCAGTACTTC. Protein sequence: CASSQGLAATYEQYF. The chain recombines TRBV6-2 or TRBV6-3 with TRBJ2-7; 10 bases are shared with TRBD2. The CDR3 runs 15 residues. V was pared by 5 bases and J by 2 bases, with 6 bases of the junction left unmatched. Germline values: CDR1 MNHEY, CDR2 SVGEGT.

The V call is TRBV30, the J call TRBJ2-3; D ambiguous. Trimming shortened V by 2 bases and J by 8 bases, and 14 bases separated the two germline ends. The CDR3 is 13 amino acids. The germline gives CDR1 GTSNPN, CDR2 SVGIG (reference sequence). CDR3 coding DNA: TGTGCCTGGAGTTCCACCTCGGGTGGTACGCAGTATTTT. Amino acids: CAWSSTSGGTQYF.